These 9 T cell receptor beta chains were all obtained from the same sample, sequenced in a study of T-cell reconstitution after alpha-beta-depleted transplantation in children. Unique molecular identifiers were built into the TCRbeta library. MiXCR, run by TCRdb on the PCR reads, gives a single entry per CDR3 protein. The table includes roughly 790,000 distinct CDR3 sequences, less than 20% detected once. The sample in question was PBMCs, mostly from graft donor cells, obtained 360 days after TCRalphabeta/CD19-depleted stem cell transplant. The receptors were sampled from a male patient aged 10-17 years who had a stem cell transplant for acute lymphoblastic leukemia, so the T cells may come from the graft donor.

A few counts support this clonotype. The rearrangement uses TRBV10-3 and TRBJ1-1; D is possibly TRBD1 (6 bases). The CDR3 length is 13 residues. CDR1 ENHRY and CDR2 SYGVKD come from the germline V gene. The V end lost 6 bases, the J end lost 1 base, and 9 bases lay between the germline ends. CDR3 in amino acids: CAIREQGNTEAFF. The CDR3 nucleotides read TGTGCCATCAGAGAACAGGGGAACACTGAAGCTTTCTTT.

V is TRBV5-1 and J is TRBJ2-5, with D tentatively TRBD1 or TRBD2 (7 bases each). The CDR3 runs 19 residues. Germline CDR1 and CDR2: SGHRS and YFSETQ. V was pared by 1 base and J by 2 bases, with 24 bases between. The CDR3 is CASSLPGGASSGIQETQYF. Here the CDR3 DNA reads TGCGCCAGCAGCTTGCCAGGGGGGGCGAGCTCTGGTATACAAGAGACCCAGTACTTC. Full variable domain (outside the CDR3, taken from reference TRBV5-1 and TRBJ2-5): KAGVTQTPRYLIKTRGQQVTLSCSPISGHRSVSWYQQTPGQGLQFLFEYFSETQRNKGNFPGRFSGRQFSNSRSEMNVSTLELGDSALYLCASSLPGGASSGIQETQYFGPGTRLLVL.

The sample holds a few counts of this clonotype. This rearrangement joins TRBV24-1 to TRBJ2-1, with D unclear. This CDR3 has 13 amino acids. The V gene's germline CDR1 is KGHDR and CDR2 SFDVKD. V shed 1 base and J shed 10 bases, with 10 bases lying between them. CDR3 nucleotide sequence: TGTGCCACCAGTGATTTAGCTTGGAACGAGCAGTTCTTC. Protein: CATSDLAWNEQFF.

This clonotype was seen a few times. The CDR3 DNA sequence: TGTGCCAGCAGCTTAGGAAGGACCCAGGGGGACATTCAGTACTTC. The encoded protein is CASSLGRTQGDIQYF. The rearrangement uses TRBV11-2 and TRBJ2-4; TRBD1 aligns across 7 bases. CDR3 length: 15 residues. Germline CDR1 is SGHAT and CDR2 is FQNNGV. The J segment lost 8 bases and the V segment lost 1 base, leaving 8 bases of the junction unmatched.

This clonotype was seen a handful of times. This sequence joins TRBV5-1 and TRBJ2-5; D might be TRBD1 or TRBD2, each matching 5 bases. Germline CDR1 SGHRS, CDR2 YFSETQ. Trimming removed 0 bases at V and 0 bases at J, with 9 bases between. CDR3 size: 15 residues. This chain's CDR3 is CASSLDGTDQETQYF. CDR3 DNA: TGCGCCAGCAGCTTGGATGGGACCGACCAAGAGACCCAGTACTTC. The complete variable domain, with remaining parts taken from reference TRBV5-1 and TRBJ2-5, reads KAGVTQTPRYLIKTRGQQVTLSCSPISGHRSVSWYQQTPGQGLQFLFEYFSETQRNKGNFPGRFSGRQFSNSRSEMNVSTLELGDSALYLCASSLDGTDQETQYFGPGTRLLVL.

The chain carries TRBV12-5 and TRBJ2-2, with TRBD1 matching over 12 bases. This CDR3 has 19 residues. CDR1 LGHNT and CDR2 FRNRAP come from the germline V gene. The junction had 9 bases not matched to a gene; V was cut back by 0 bases and J by 4 bases. The CDR3 sequence is CASGLVLGDRGPTTGELFF. CDR3 DNA: TGTGCTAGTGGTTTGGTACTCGGGGACAGGGGGCCTACCACCGGGGAGCTGTTTTTT.

The chain carries TRBV12-3 or TRBV12-4 and TRBJ2-7; D gene ambiguous. The CDR3 totals 16 residues. Deletions cut 2 bases from V and 3 bases from J, with 17 bases between. CDR3 residues: CASSLQPVGQSYEQYF. The CDR3 coding sequence is TGTGCCAGCAGTTTACAACCGGTGGGCCAAAGCTACGAGCAGTACTTC.

There are a few counts of this clonotype. DNA of the CDR3: TGTGCCAGCAGTTTATCAGAGGGAAGCCAGCCCCAGCATTTT. Amino acid sequence: CASSLSEGSQPQHF. V is TRBV27 and J is TRBJ1-5; D is unclear. The V end was cut by 0 bases, the J end by 7 bases, with 10 bases between. CDR3 length equals 14 residues. Germline V gene lookup returns CDR1 MNHEY and CDR2 SMNVEV (reference sequence).

The V gene is TRBV10-3, the J gene TRBJ1-5, with unresolved D. V lost 10 bases, J lost 4 bases, and 26 bases lay in between. The CDR3 loop spans 17 amino acids. The germline V gene has CDR1 ENHRY and CDR2 SYGVKD. In nucleotides, the CDR3 is TGTGCCACATACCGCCGGGCGCAAGTACGGAGGAATCAGCCCCAGCATTTT. This codes for CATYRRAQVRRNQPQHF.